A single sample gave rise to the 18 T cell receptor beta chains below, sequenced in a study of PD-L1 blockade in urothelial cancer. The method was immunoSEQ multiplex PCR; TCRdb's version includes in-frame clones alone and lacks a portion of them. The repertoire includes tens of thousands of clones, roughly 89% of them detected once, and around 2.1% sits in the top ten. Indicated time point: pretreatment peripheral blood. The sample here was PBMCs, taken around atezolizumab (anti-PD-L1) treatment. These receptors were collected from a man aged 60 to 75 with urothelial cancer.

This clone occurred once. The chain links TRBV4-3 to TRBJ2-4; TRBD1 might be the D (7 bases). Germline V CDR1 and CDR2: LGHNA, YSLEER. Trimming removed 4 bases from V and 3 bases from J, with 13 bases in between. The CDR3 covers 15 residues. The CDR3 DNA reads TGCGCCAGCAGCCCAGGGGGAGGTGGCAAAAACATTCAGTACTTC. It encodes CASSPGGGGKNIQYF.

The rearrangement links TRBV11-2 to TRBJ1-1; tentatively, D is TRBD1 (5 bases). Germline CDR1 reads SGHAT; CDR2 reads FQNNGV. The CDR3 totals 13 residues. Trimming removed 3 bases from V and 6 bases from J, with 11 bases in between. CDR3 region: CASSFGHLSEAFF. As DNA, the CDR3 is TGTGCCAGCAGCTTCGGACACCTCTCTGAAGCTTTCTTT.

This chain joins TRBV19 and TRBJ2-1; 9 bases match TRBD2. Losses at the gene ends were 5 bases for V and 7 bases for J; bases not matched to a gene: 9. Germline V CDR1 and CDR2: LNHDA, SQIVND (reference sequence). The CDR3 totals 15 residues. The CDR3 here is CASSATGLAVNEQFF. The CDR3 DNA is TGTGCCAGTAGTGCGACGGGACTAGCAGTGAATGAGCAGTTCTTC.

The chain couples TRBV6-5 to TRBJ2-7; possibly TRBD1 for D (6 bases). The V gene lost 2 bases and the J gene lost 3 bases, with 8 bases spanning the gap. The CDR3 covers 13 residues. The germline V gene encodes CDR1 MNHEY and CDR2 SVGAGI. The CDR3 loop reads CASSYARGYEQYF. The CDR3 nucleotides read TGTGCCAGCAGTTACGCCAGGGGCTACGAGCAGTACTTC.

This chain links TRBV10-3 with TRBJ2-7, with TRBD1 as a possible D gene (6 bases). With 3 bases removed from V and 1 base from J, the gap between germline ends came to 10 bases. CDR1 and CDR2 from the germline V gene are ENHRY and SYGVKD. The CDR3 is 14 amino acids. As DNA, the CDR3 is TGTGCCATCAGTGAACAGGGCGGGTCCTACGAGCAGTACTTC. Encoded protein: CAISEQGGSYEQYF.

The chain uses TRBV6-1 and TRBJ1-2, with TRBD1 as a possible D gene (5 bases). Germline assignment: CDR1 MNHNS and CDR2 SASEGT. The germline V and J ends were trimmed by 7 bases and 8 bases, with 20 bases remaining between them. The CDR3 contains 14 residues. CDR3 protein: CASTPGTLGGGYTF. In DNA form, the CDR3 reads TGTGCCAGCACTCCAGGGACCCTCGGGGGGGGCTACACCTTC.

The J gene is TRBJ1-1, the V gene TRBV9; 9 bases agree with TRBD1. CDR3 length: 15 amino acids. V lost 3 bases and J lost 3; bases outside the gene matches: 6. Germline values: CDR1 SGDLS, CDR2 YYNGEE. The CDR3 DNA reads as TGTGCCAGCAGCGACCAACAGGGGGCGTACACTGAAGCTTTCTTT. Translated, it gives CASSDQQGAYTEAFF.

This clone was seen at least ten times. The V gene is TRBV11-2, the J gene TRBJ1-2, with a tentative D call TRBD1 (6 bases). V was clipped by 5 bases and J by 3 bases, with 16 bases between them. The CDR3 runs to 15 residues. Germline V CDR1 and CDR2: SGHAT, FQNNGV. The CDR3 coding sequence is TGTGCCAGCAGCCGTGCGGGGGGCGCTGACTATGGCTACACCTTC. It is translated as CASSRAGGADYGYTF. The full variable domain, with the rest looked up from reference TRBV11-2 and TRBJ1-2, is EAGVAQSPRYKIIEKRQSVAFWCNPISGHATLYWYQQILGQGPKLLIQFQNNGVVDDSQLPKDRFSAERLKGVDSTLKIQPAKLEDSAVYLCASSRAGGADYGYTFGSGTRLTVV.

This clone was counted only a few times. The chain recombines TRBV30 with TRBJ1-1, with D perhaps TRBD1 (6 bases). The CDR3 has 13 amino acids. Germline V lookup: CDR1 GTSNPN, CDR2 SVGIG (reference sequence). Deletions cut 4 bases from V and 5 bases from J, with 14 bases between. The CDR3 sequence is CAWNPGQGTEAFF. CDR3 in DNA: TGTGCCTGGAACCCGGGGCAGGGGACTGAAGCTTTCTTT.

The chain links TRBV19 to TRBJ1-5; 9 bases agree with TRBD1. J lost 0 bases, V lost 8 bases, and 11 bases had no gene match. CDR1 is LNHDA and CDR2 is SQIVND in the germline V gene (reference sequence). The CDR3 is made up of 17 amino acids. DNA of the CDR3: TGTGCCAGTGGCGCGGGACAGGGAACTTTTAGCAATCAGCCCCAGCATTTT. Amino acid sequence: CASGAGQGTFSNQPQHF.

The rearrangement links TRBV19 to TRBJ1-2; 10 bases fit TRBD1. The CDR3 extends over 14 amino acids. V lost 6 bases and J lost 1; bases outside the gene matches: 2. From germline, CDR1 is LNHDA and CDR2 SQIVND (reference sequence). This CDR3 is CASSWTGGNYGYTF. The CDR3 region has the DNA TGTGCCAGTAGCTGGACAGGGGGTAACTATGGCTACACCTTC.

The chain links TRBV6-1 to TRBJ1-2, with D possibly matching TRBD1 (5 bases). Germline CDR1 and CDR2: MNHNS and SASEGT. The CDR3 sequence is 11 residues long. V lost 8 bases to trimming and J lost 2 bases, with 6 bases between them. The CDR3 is CASQGNYGYTF. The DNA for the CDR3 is TGTGCCAGCCAGGGAAACTATGGCTACACCTTC.

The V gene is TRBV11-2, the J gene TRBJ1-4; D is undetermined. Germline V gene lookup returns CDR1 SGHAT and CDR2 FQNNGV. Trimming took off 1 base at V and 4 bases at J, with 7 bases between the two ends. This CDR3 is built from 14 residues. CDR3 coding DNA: TGTGCCAGCAGCTTAGGCCGGGGTAATGAAAAACTGTTTTTT. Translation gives CASSLGRGNEKLFF.

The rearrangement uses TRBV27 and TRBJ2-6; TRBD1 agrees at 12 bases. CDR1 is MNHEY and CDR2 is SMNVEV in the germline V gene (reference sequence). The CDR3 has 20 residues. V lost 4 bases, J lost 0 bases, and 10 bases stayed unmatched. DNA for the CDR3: TGTGCCAGCAGTTCACGCTTGGGACAGGGGGCACCCTCTGGGGCCAACGTCCTGACTTTC. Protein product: CASSSRLGQGAPSGANVLTF.

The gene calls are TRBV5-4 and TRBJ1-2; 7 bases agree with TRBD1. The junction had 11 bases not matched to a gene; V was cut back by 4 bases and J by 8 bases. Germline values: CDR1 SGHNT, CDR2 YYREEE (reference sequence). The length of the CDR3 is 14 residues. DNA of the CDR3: TGTGCCAGCAGCCAAAGACAGGGCCGCTGGGGCTACACCTTC. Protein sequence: CASSQRQGRWGYTF. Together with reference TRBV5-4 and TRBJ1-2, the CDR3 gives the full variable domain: ETGVTQSPTHLIKTRGQQVTLRCSSQSGHNTVSWYQQALGQGPQFIFQYYREEENGRGNFPPRFSGLQFPNYSSELNVNALELDDSALYLCASSQRQGRWGYTFGSGTRLTVV.

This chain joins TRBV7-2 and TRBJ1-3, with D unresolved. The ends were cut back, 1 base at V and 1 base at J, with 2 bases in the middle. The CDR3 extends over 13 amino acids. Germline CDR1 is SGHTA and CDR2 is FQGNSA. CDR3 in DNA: TGTGCCAGCAGCTTAGTATCTGGAAACACCATATATTTT. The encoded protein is CASSLVSGNTIYF. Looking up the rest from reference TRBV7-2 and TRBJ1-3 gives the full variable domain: GAGVSQSPSNKVTEKGKDVELRCDPISGHTALYWYRQSLGQGLEFLIYFQGNSAPDKSGLPSDRFSAERTGGSVSTLTIQRTQQEDSAVYLCASSLVSGNTIYFGEGSWLTVV.

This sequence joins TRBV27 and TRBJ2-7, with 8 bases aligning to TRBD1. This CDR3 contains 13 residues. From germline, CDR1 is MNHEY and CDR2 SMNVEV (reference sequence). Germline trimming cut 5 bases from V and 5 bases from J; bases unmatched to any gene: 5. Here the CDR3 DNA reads TGTGCCAGCAGTCCAGGGGGCATCAACGAGCAGTACTTC. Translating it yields CASSPGGINEQYF.

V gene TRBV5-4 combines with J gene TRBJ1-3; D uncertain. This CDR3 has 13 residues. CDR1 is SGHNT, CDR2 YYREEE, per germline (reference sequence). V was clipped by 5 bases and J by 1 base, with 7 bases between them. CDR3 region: CASRRDSGNTIYF. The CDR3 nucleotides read TGTGCCAGCAGACGGGATTCTGGAAACACCATATATTTT.